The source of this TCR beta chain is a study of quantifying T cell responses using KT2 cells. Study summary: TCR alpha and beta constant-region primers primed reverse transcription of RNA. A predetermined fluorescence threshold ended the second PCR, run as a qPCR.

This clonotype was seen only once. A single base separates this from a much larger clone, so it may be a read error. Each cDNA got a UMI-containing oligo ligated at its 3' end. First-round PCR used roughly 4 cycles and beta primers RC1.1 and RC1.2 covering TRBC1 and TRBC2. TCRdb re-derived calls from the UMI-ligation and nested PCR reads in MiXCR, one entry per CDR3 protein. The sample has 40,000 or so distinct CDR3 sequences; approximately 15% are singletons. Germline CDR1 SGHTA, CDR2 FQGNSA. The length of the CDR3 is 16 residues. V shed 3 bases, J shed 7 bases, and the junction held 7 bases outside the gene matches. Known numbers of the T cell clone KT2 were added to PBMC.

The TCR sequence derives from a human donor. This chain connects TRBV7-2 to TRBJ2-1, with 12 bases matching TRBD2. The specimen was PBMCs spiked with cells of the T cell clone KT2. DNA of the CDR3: TGTGCCAGCAGCTTTTCTAGCGGGGGGGAGTCGAATGAGCAGTTCTTC. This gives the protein CASSFSSGGESNEQFF.